This is a list of T cell receptor beta chains from one sample in a study of long-term antiretroviral therapy in people with HIV. Here immunoSEQ multiplex PCR was the method, and the copy in TCRdb shows in-frame clones only, minus some. The sample carries about 28,000 clones, about 94% recorded once. The sample in question was unsorted PBMCs, obtained 6.2 years after starting antiretroviral therapy. These receptors were taken from a man aged 40-49 years with HIV. The conserved cysteine and the conserved F or W are not part of the CDR3 here. Each record gives: clone size, V gene, CDR3 length, CDR3 protein. The size of a clone is reported for some rows only, either as once, few or many, or as a class for expanded clones.

. | TRBV7-3 | 12 | ASSPSGSYNEQF
. | TRBV7-2 | 13 | ASSLGPAGTYEQY
. | TRBV30 | 15 | AWSAGRLGLSNQPQH
. | TRBV10-3 | 11 | AITGRRTDEQY
. | TRBV4-2 | 15 | ASSPGTSGGPTDTQY
. | TRBV7-9 | 13 | ASSPGTENTGELF
once | TRBV6-1 | 13 | ASSEGSNLRNTIY
. | TRBV5-5 | 14 | ASSLDPQGTSETQY
. | TRBV7-7 | 14 | ASSPKGQRMNTEAF
once | TRBV7-9 | 11 | ASSRDPNEKLF
. | TRBV2 | 12 | ASNRDGYTGELF
. | TRBV7-2 | 14 | ASSSGLGQWIVEQY
. | TRBV19 | 12 | ASGRTSPFNEQF
. | TRBV6-5 | 13 | ASSALGGGGYEQY
. | TRBV12-5 | 14 | ASGLAPPVSGAEAF
. | TRBV5-4 | 14 | ASKRGSASGTDTQY
few | TRBV28 | 13 | ASSLYGGARYEQY
. | TRBV7-8 | 13 | ASSLGSYSNQPQH
. | TRBV9 | 11 | ASSGQSGNTIY
few | TRBV7-9 | 10 | ASSAAANVLT
few | TRBV6-1 | 12 | ASSLVDSGNTIY
. | TRBV6-5 | 12 | ASSKTGTGYGYT
. | TRBV5-4 | 12 | ASSTLAGAYEQY
. | TRBV11-2 | 11 | ASSLYPGGEQY
. | TRBV5-3 | 12 | ARSSERGSDTQY
. | TRBV6-1 | 14 | ASSDLGRANTGELF
. | TRBV6-5 | 11 | ASSSTPTSEAF
. | TRBV15 | 11 | ATSLWRSQPQH
. | TRBV6-4 | 12 | ASSVDHRGTEAF
. | TRBV5-4 | 12 | ASSLDTANTEAF